The rows below give T cell receptor beta chains drawn from one sample of a study of blood T cell repertoires in COVID-19. Only in-frame clones appear in the TCRdb table, and some are missing; sequencing was by immunoSEQ multiplex PCR. Of over 150,000 clones listed, just under 85% were seen once; the top ten hold about 31%. Input material: peripheral blood. The receptor set was obtained from a woman in her fifties or sixties with acute or convalescent COVID-19. Each CDR3 is given with its conserved first and last residue. D genes are given only for firm matches. Clone size is not always given. Where it is, it says once, few, many or a class for expanded clones.

cdr3_length: 16
clone_size: NA
d_call: TRBD1
j_call: TRBJ1-1
v_call: TRBV5-6
cdr3_aa: CASSTPGQRLRTEAFF
cdr3_nt: TGTGCCAGCAGCACCCCGGGACAGCGGCTGAGAACTGAAGCTTTCTTT

cdr3_length: 17
clone_size: few
d_call: NA
j_call: TRBJ2-7
v_call: TRBV19
cdr3_aa: CASSPFLERADPYEQYF
cdr3_nt: TGTGCCAGTAGCCCCTTTCTGGAGAGGGCTGATCCCTACGAGCAGTACTTC

cdr3_length: 18
clone_size: NA
d_call: TRBD1
j_call: TRBJ1-1
v_call: TRBV4-1
cdr3_aa: CASSQDTRGPALGTEAFF
cdr3_nt: TGCGCCAGCAGCCAAGATACGAGGGGGCCAGCGTTAGGCACTGAAGCTTTCTTT

cdr3_length: 14
clone_size: NA
d_call: TRBD2
j_call: TRBJ2-1
v_call: TRBV6-4
cdr3_aa: CARYPSGGDNEQFF
cdr3_nt: TGTGCCAGGTACCCTAGCGGGGGTGACAATGAGCAGTTCTTC

cdr3_length: 11
clone_size: few
d_call: NA
j_call: TRBJ2-7
v_call: TRBV2
cdr3_aa: CASSLSYEQYF
cdr3_nt: TGTGCCAGTTCACTCTCCTACGAGCAGTACTTC

cdr3_length: 12
clone_size: few
d_call: NA
j_call: TRBJ1-1
v_call: TRBV2
cdr3_aa: CASSEPLGGAFF
cdr3_nt: TGTGCCAGCAGTGAACCCCTCGGCGGAGCTTTCTTT

cdr3_length: 15
clone_size: NA
d_call: TRBD1
j_call: TRBJ1-6
v_call: TRBV18
cdr3_aa: CASSLQGQGNSPLHF
cdr3_nt: TGTGCCAGCTCACTACAGGGACAGGGGAATTCACCCCTCCACTTT

cdr3_length: 12
clone_size: NA
d_call: NA
j_call: TRBJ1-2
v_call: TRBV19
cdr3_aa: CARDIFNYGYTF
cdr3_nt: TGTGCCAGAGACATATTTAACTATGGCTACACCTTC

cdr3_length: 16
clone_size: NA
d_call: TRBD1
j_call: TRBJ1-1
v_call: TRBV19
cdr3_aa: CASSNLGQVQNTEAFF
cdr3_nt: TGTGCCAGTAGCAATCTCGGACAGGTCCAGAACACTGAAGCTTTCTTT

cdr3_length: 14
clone_size: NA
d_call: TRBD1
j_call: TRBJ1-5
v_call: TRBV2
cdr3_aa: CASSTRTGNQPQHF
cdr3_nt: TGTGCCAGCAGCACCCGGACAGGGAATCAGCCCCAGCATTTT

cdr3_length: 13
clone_size: NA
d_call: NA
j_call: TRBJ1-1
v_call: TRBV6-6
cdr3_aa: CASSRTDRYEAFF
cdr3_nt: TGTGCCAGCAGCCGGACGGACAGATATGAAGCTTTCTTT

cdr3_length: 15
clone_size: NA
d_call: NA
j_call: TRBJ1-1
v_call: TRBV3-1/TRBV3-2
cdr3_aa: CASSPQGTASAEAFF
cdr3_nt: TGTGCCAGCAGCCCCCAGGGGACGGCTTCGGCCGAAGCTTTCTTT

cdr3_length: 17
clone_size: NA
d_call: NA
j_call: TRBJ1-6
v_call: TRBV10-3
cdr3_aa: CAISELGAVSYNSPLHF
cdr3_nt: TGTGCCATCAGTGAGTTAGGGGCGGTCTCCTATAATTCACCCCTCCACTTT

cdr3_length: 14
clone_size: NA
d_call: NA
j_call: TRBJ1-1
v_call: TRBV12-5
cdr3_aa: CASVPQGMNTEAFF
cdr3_nt: TGTGCTAGTGTCCCCCAGGGGATGAACACTGAAGCTTTCTTT

cdr3_length: 14
clone_size: NA
d_call: TRBD1
j_call: TRBJ1-2
v_call: TRBV7-3
cdr3_aa: CASSPGQGGYGYTF
cdr3_nt: TGTGCCAGCAGCCCGGGACAGGGAGGATATGGCTACACCTTC

cdr3_length: 15
clone_size: NA
d_call: TRBD1
j_call: TRBJ2-1
v_call: TRBV14
cdr3_aa: CASSQVWSGGYEQFF
cdr3_nt: TGTGCCAGCAGCCAAGTTTGGTCAGGGGGCTATGAGCAGTTCTTC

cdr3_length: 14
clone_size: NA
d_call: NA
j_call: TRBJ2-3
v_call: TRBV7-6
cdr3_aa: CASSLRGVTDTQYF
cdr3_nt: TGTGCCAGCAGCTTACGGGGTGTCACAGATACGCAGTATTTT

cdr3_length: 16
clone_size: NA
d_call: NA
j_call: TRBJ1-6
v_call: TRBV9
cdr3_aa: CASSAEDGGSNSPLHF
cdr3_nt: TGTGCCAGCAGCGCCGAGGACGGAGGCAGTAATTCACCCCTCCACTTT

cdr3_length: 13
clone_size: NA
d_call: NA
j_call: TRBJ2-2
v_call: TRBV7-3
cdr3_aa: CASSTGRTGELFF
cdr3_nt: TGTGCCAGCAGCACAGGGCGGACCGGGGAGCTGTTTTTT

cdr3_length: 14
clone_size: NA
d_call: TRBD1
j_call: TRBJ1-2
v_call: TRBV10-3
cdr3_aa: CAISEGQGAYGYTF
cdr3_nt: TGTGCCATCAGTGAAGGACAGGGGGCCTATGGCTACACCTTC

cdr3_length: 14
clone_size: few
d_call: NA
j_call: TRBJ1-6
v_call: TRBV6-6
cdr3_aa: CASSPAGTNSPLHF
cdr3_nt: TGTGCCAGCAGCCCCGCGGGGACGAATTCACCCCTCCACTTT

cdr3_length: 15
clone_size: NA
d_call: NA
j_call: TRBJ1-5
v_call: TRBV9
cdr3_aa: CASSSGTGVDQPQHF
cdr3_nt: TGTGCCAGCAGCTCCGGGACGGGGGTCGATCAGCCCCAGCATTTT

cdr3_length: 17
clone_size: NA
d_call: TRBD2
j_call: TRBJ2-5
v_call: TRBV5-1
cdr3_aa: CASSFGSASGDQETQYF
cdr3_nt: TGCGCCAGCAGCTTCGGTAGTGCTAGCGGGGACCAAGAGACCCAGTACTTC

cdr3_length: 14
clone_size: NA
d_call: TRBD2
j_call: TRBJ2-1
v_call: TRBV11-3
cdr3_aa: CASSSWEGPNEQFF
cdr3_nt: TGTGCCAGCAGCTCCTGGGAGGGACCCAATGAGCAGTTCTTC

cdr3_length: 12
clone_size: few
d_call: NA
j_call: TRBJ1-1
v_call: TRBV7-9
cdr3_aa: CASSFRGGEAFF
cdr3_nt: TGTGCCAGCAGCTTCCGAGGGGGAGAAGCTTTCTTT

cdr3_length: 15
clone_size: few
d_call: TRBD1
j_call: TRBJ2-3
v_call: TRBV19
cdr3_aa: CASNFRDRGTDTQYF
cdr3_nt: TGTGCCAGTAACTTCCGGGACAGGGGCACAGATACGCAGTATTTT

cdr3_length: 15
clone_size: NA
d_call: NA
j_call: TRBJ1-1
v_call: TRBV6-5
cdr3_aa: CASSYQPAMKPEAFF
cdr3_nt: TGTGCCAGCAGTTACCAACCCGCTATGAAACCTGAAGCTTTCTTT

cdr3_length: 16
clone_size: NA
d_call: TRBD1
j_call: TRBJ1-1
v_call: TRBV7-2
cdr3_aa: CASSLETGQGAPEAFF
cdr3_nt: TGTGCCAGCAGCTTAGAAACAGGACAGGGGGCCCCTGAAGCTTTCTTT

cdr3_length: 12
clone_size: NA
d_call: NA
j_call: TRBJ1-2
v_call: TRBV6-5
cdr3_aa: CASTGEGYGYTF
cdr3_nt: TGTGCCAGCACCGGCGAGGGCTATGGCTACACCTTC

cdr3_length: 13
clone_size: NA
d_call: TRBD1
j_call: TRBJ1-1
v_call: TRBV5-1
cdr3_aa: CASSFDRGTEAFF
cdr3_nt: TGCGCCAGCAGCTTCGACAGGGGGACTGAAGCTTTCTTT

cdr3_length: 15
clone_size: NA
d_call: NA
j_call: TRBJ1-5
v_call: TRBV4-2
cdr3_aa: CASSREGGGNQPQHF
cdr3_nt: TGTGCCAGCAGTCGTGAGGGGGGGGGCAATCAGCCCCAGCATTTT

cdr3_length: 15
clone_size: NA
d_call: NA
j_call: TRBJ1-4
v_call: TRBV5-6
cdr3_aa: CASSSPGATNEKLFF
cdr3_nt: TGTGCCAGCAGCTCTCCAGGGGCAACTAATGAAAAACTGTTTTTT

cdr3_length: 20
clone_size: NA
d_call: NA
j_call: TRBJ2-2
v_call: TRBV11-3
cdr3_aa: CASSLEISWRRQENTGELFF
cdr3_nt: TGTGCCAGCAGCTTAGAGATATCGTGGAGGCGTCAGGAGAACACCGGGGAGCTGTTTTTT

cdr3_length: 13
clone_size: NA
d_call: NA
j_call: TRBJ1-1
v_call: TRBV7-9
cdr3_aa: CASSLDFLTEAFF
cdr3_nt: TGTGCCAGCAGCTTAGACTTCCTCACTGAAGCTTTCTTT

cdr3_length: 18
clone_size: NA
d_call: TRBD2
j_call: TRBJ2-1
v_call: TRBV6-1
cdr3_aa: CASSERPSGGHSYNEQFF
cdr3_nt: TGTGCCAGCAGTGAGAGACCTAGCGGGGGACACTCCTACAATGAGCAGTTCTTC

cdr3_length: 14
clone_size: many
d_call: NA
j_call: TRBJ2-1
v_call: TRBV10-2
cdr3_aa: CASRESGRGDEQFF
cdr3_nt: TGCGCCAGCAGGGAGAGTGGGCGGGGAGATGAGCAGTTCTTC

cdr3_length: 13
clone_size: NA
d_call: NA
j_call: TRBJ2-1
v_call: TRBV12-3/TRBV12-4
cdr3_aa: CASSRTTGGEQFF
cdr3_nt: TGTGCCAGCAGTCGCACTACCGGGGGTGAGCAGTTCTTC

cdr3_length: 14
clone_size: NA
d_call: TRBD1
j_call: TRBJ2-2
v_call: TRBV5-1
cdr3_aa: CASSLGQGSGELFF
cdr3_nt: TGCGCCAGCAGCTTGGGACAGGGTTCCGGGGAGCTGTTTTTT

cdr3_length: 14
clone_size: NA
d_call: NA
j_call: TRBJ1-1
v_call: TRBV5-1
cdr3_aa: CASSLWGVNTEAFF
cdr3_nt: TGCGCCAGCAGCTTGTGGGGGGTGAACACTGAAGCTTTCTTT

cdr3_length: 16
clone_size: NA
d_call: NA
j_call: TRBJ2-7
v_call: TRBV18
cdr3_aa: CASSPPGLGSSYEQYF
cdr3_nt: TGTGCCAGCTCACCTCCTGGCCTGGGGAGCTCCTACGAGCAGTACTTC

cdr3_length: 13
clone_size: NA
d_call: NA
j_call: TRBJ1-2
v_call: TRBV3-1/TRBV3-2
cdr3_aa: CASSQVLDSGYTF
cdr3_nt: TGTGCCAGCAGCCAAGTACTTGACAGTGGCTACACCTTC